Below are 20 T cell receptor beta chains sequenced from a single sample in a study of blood T cell repertoires in COVID-19. The repertoire was sequenced with immunoSEQ multiplex PCR; TCRdb's copy has only in-frame clones and lacks some. The sample gives 140,000 to 150,000 clones, 87% of which show up once; about 11% is in the top ten. Sequencing input: PBMCs or T cells enriched from blood (not recorded which). The receptors shown here come from a man aged 55-75 years who had recovered from COVID-19.

V is TRBV30 and J is TRBJ1-4; D may be TRBD1 (6 bases). Trimming shortened V by 3 bases and J by 4 bases, and 15 bases separated the two germline ends. CDR1 and CDR2 (germline): GTSNPN, SVGIG (reference sequence). The CDR3 totals 15 residues. This CDR3 reads CAWSRGGALNEKLFF. Written as DNA, the CDR3 is TGTGCCTGGAGCCGTGGGGGGGCGCTTAATGAAAAACTGTTTTTT.

The V and J genes are TRBV10-3 and TRBJ2-6, with no clear D. CDR3 length equals 16 residues. V lost 2 bases and J lost 0, with 8 bases in between. Germline lookup yields CDR1 ENHRY and CDR2 SYGVKD. The CDR3 DNA follows: TGTGCCATCAGTGAGGGTCCGGGCTCTGGGGCCAACGTCCTGACTTTC. Its protein is CAISEGPGSGANVLTF.

V gene TRBV7-8 combines with J gene TRBJ1-2; 7 bases match TRBD1. This CDR3 contains 12 residues. Germline V gene lookup returns CDR1 SGHVS and CDR2 FQNEAQ. The V segment lost 2 bases and the J segment 10 bases; nucleotides outside the gene matches: 4. The CDR3 region is CASSLRGTAYTF. Written as DNA, the CDR3 is TGTGCCAGCAGCTTACGAGGGACAGCCTACACCTTC. The entire variable domain, with the rest obtained from reference TRBV7-8 and TRBJ1-2, is as follows: GAGVSQSPRYKVAKRGQDVALRCDPISGHVSLFWYQQALGQGPEFLTYFQNEAQLDKSGLPSDRFFAERPEGSVSTLKIQRTQQEDSAVYLCASSLRGTAYTFGSGTRLTVV.

V is TRBV4-1 and J is TRBJ2-2; maybe TRBD1 (5 bases). The CDR3 has 16 amino acids. Germline-derived CDR1 and CDR2 are MGHRA and YSYEKL. The germline V and J ends were trimmed by 1 base and 7 bases, with 16 bases remaining between them. The CDR3 DNA follows: TGCGCCAGCAGCCAAGGATCCCTAGTACAGGTCGGGGAGCTGTTTTTT. Protein sequence: CASSQGSLVQVGELFF.

The chain uses TRBV18 and TRBJ1-2, with 10 bases lining up with TRBD1. The J segment lost 7 bases and the V segment lost 2 bases, leaving 4 bases of the junction unmatched. The CDR3 covers 14 residues. Germline lookup yields CDR1 KGHSH and CDR2 LQKENI. CDR3: CASSPGTGALGYTF. The CDR3 nucleotides read TGTGCCAGCTCACCAGGGACAGGGGCCCTTGGCTACACCTTC.

In its sample, this clone was seen once. The chain uses TRBV2 and TRBJ2-3; 10 bases fit TRBD2. The CDR3 spans 19 residues. The germline V gene has CDR1 SNHLY and CDR2 FYNNEI. The V and J ends lost 10 bases and 0 bases, in that order; junction bases with no gene match: 19. CDR3 sequence reads: CATHPGRWIAGGSTDTQYF. The CDR3 DNA sequence: TGTGCCACGCATCCTGGGAGGTGGATAGCGGGGGGCAGCACAGATACGCAGTATTTT. The full variable domain, completed using reference TRBV2 and TRBJ2-3, is EPEVTQTPSHQVTQMGQEVILRCVPISNHLYFYWYRQILGQKVEFLVSFYNNEISEKSEIFDDQFSVERPDGSNFTLKIRSTKLEDSAMYFCATHPGRWIAGGSTDTQYFGPGTRLTVL.

The chain joins TRBV7-9 to TRBJ2-5; no definite D call. The CDR3 spans 13 residues. V dropped 2 bases and J dropped 0 bases, with 4 bases sitting between them. Germline CDR1 reads SEHNR; CDR2 reads FQNEAQ (reference sequence). CDR3 loop: CASSLYDQETQYF. The CDR3 DNA reads TGTGCCAGCAGCTTATATGACCAAGAGACCCAGTACTTC. Drawing the rest from reference TRBV7-9 and TRBJ2-5, the complete variable domain is DTGVSQNPRHKITKRGQNVTFRCDPISEHNRLYWYRQTLGQGPEFLTYFQNEAQLEKSRLLSDRFSAERPKGSFSTLEIQRTEQGDSAMYLCASSLYDQETQYFGPGTRLLVL.

This chain joins TRBV7-3 and TRBJ2-3; 11 nucleotides match TRBD2. J was trimmed by 2 bases and V by 5 bases; bases with no gene match: 6. Germline-derived CDR1 and CDR2 are SGHTA and FQGTGA. The CDR3 is made up of 16 amino acids. This chain's CDR3 is CASSPGLAGPTDTQYF. For the CDR3, the DNA is TGTGCCAGCAGCCCCGGACTAGCGGGCCCCACAGATACGCAGTATTTT. The complete variable domain, with remaining parts taken from reference TRBV7-3 and TRBJ2-3, reads GAGVSQTPSNKVTEKGKYVELRCDPISGHTALYWYRQSLGQGPEFLIYFQGTGAADDSGLPNDRFFAVRPEGSVSTLKIQRTERGDSAVYLCASSPGLAGPTDTQYFGPGTRLTVL.

The table lists this clone with a few counts. The chain employs TRBV28 and TRBJ2-3; 11 bases line up with TRBD2. Germline V gives CDR1 MDHEN, CDR2 SYDVKM. The CDR3 spans 17 residues. Unmatched junction bases numbered 12, after V lost 2 bases and J lost 8 bases. CDR3 in amino acids: CASSLPLAGGSVGTQYF. The CDR3 coding sequence is TGTGCCAGCAGTTTACCCTTAGCGGGAGGGTCGGTAGGTACGCAGTATTTT.

The J gene is TRBJ2-3, the V gene TRBV7-9; 10 bases are shared with TRBD1. Trimming removed 3 bases from V and 3 bases from J; junction bases left unmatched: 6. The CDR3 has 16 amino acids. Germline V gene data show CDR1 as SEHNR and CDR2 as FQNEAQ (reference sequence). CDR3 in amino acids: CASSLADRGPTDTQYF. DNA for the CDR3: TGTGCCAGCAGCTTGGCAGACAGGGGGCCAACAGATACGCAGTATTTT.

J is TRBJ2-1 and V is TRBV19; D is possibly TRBD2 (5 bases). V lost 2 bases and J 5 bases, leaving 16 bases between the germline ends. This CDR3 has 16 residues. The germline CDR1 and CDR2 sequences are LNHDA and SQIVND (reference sequence). Written as DNA, the CDR3 is TGTGCCAGTAGTATAATAAGGGCGGGCGAGAACAATGAGCAGTTCTTC. This codes for CASSIIRAGENNEQFF.

The chain employs TRBV24-1 and TRBJ1-5; maybe TRBD1 (5 bases). This CDR3 is 15 amino acids long. With 4 bases removed from V and 1 base from J, the gap between germline ends came to 10 bases. Germline CDR1 reads KGHDR; CDR2 reads SFDVKD. The CDR3 bases are TGTGCCACCAGTGACGAGACAGTGAGCAATCAGCCCCAGCATTTT. It is translated as CATSDETVSNQPQHF.

This clone was seen more than once but under ten times. The rearrangement uses TRBV6-6 and TRBJ2-5; 14 positions agree with TRBD2. J was trimmed by 4 bases and V by 10 bases; bases with no gene match: 8. Germline CDR1 is MNHNY and CDR2 is SVGAGI (reference sequence). The CDR3 length is 15 residues. CDR3 bases: TGTGCCACCCTTGGACTAGCGGGGGGTCGAGAGACCCAGTACTTC. It codes for CATLGLAGGRETQYF.

The V gene is TRBV7-2, the J gene TRBJ1-2; D gene uncertain. This CDR3 is built from 12 residues. V was pared by 8 bases and J by 8 bases, with 15 bases between. The germline CDR1 and CDR2 sequences are SGHTA and FQGNSA. The chain's CDR3 is CASVPRAGGYTF. DNA of the CDR3: TGTGCCAGCGTACCGCGTGCGGGCGGCTACACCTTC. Combining the CDR3 with reference TRBV7-2 and TRBJ1-2 gives the whole variable domain GAGVSQSPSNKVTEKGKDVELRCDPISGHTALYWYRQSLGQGLEFLIYFQGNSAPDKSGLPSDRFSAERTGGSVSTLTIQRTQQEDSAVYLCASVPRAGGYTFGSGTRLTVV.

The gene calls are TRBV6-5 and TRBJ1-2; 8 positions agree with TRBD1. The CDR3 is made up of 13 amino acids. Germline CDR1 reads MNHEY; CDR2 reads SVGAGI. With V trimmed by 6 bases and J by 7 bases, 7 bases remained unmatched. The DNA for the CDR3 is TGTGCCAGCAGCCCCGGACAGGGCTCTGGCTACACCTTC. Translating it yields CASSPGQGSGYTF.

The chain is built from TRBV5-5 and TRBJ2-5; 11 bases are shared with TRBD1. J gave up 4 bases and V 3 bases, and 2 bases lay outside the gene matches. Germline V CDR1 and CDR2: SGHKS, YYEKEE (reference sequence). The CDR3 totals 14 residues. Written as DNA, the CDR3 is TGTGCCAGCAGCTGGGGGACAGGGGGAGAGACCCAGTACTTC. Translating gives CASSWGTGGETQYF. The variable domain in full, completed from reference TRBV5-5 and TRBJ2-5, reads DAGVTQSPTHLIKTRGQQVTLRCSPISGHKSVSWYQQVLGQGPQFIFQYYEKEERGRGNFPDRFSARQFPNYSSELNVNALLLGDSALYLCASSWGTGGETQYFGPGTRLLVL.

The chain recombines TRBV6-5 with TRBJ1-1; 7 positions match TRBD1. The CDR3 has 14 residues. The V gene's germline CDR1 is MNHEY and CDR2 SVGAGI. V was clipped by 7 bases and J by 1 base; unmatched bases: 6. The CDR3 DNA reads TGTGCCAGCACGACAGGGTTTGCGAACACTGAAGCTTTCTTT. Translated: CASTTGFANTEAFF.

This chain connects TRBV4-1 to TRBJ2-7; TRBD1 aligns across 7 bases. Per the germline V gene, CDR1 is MGHRA and CDR2 is YSYEKL. This CDR3 is 14 amino acids long. Trimming cost V 0 bases and J 4 bases; bases outside gene matches: 3. The CDR3 DNA follows: TGCGCCAGCAGCCAAGAGGCCAGGGGGTACGAGCAGTACTTC. It yields the protein CASSQEARGYEQYF.

The chain combines TRBV2 with TRBJ1-4; D is uncertain. V shed 6 bases and J shed 8 bases, with 19 bases lying between them. In germline, CDR1 is SNHLY, CDR2 FYNNEI. The CDR3 length is 15 residues. In nucleotides, the CDR3 is TGTGCCAGCAGAACCCCCCTAGTCGCCCGCGAAAAACTGTTTTTT. Translated: CASRTPLVAREKLFF.

The chain joins TRBV24-1 to TRBJ2-3, with no clear D. V gave up 3 bases and J gave up 2 bases, with 11 bases separating them. The CDR3 consists of 15 residues. Germline V gives CDR1 KGHDR, CDR2 SFDVKD. The CDR3 here is CATSDSGRHTDTQYF. In DNA, the CDR3 is TGTGCCACCAGTGATAGTGGCAGGCACACAGATACGCAGTATTTT.